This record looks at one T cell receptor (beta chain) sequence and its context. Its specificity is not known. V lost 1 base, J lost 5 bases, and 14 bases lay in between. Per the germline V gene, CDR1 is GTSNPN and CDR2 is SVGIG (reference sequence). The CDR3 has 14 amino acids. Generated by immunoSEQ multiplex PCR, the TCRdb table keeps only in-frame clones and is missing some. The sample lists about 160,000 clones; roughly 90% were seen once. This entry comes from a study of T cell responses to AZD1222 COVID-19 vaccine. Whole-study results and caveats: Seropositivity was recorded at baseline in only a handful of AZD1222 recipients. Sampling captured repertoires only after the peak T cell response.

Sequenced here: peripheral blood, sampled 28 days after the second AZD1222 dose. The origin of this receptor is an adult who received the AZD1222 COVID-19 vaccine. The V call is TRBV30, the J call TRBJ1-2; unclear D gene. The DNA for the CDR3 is TGTGCCTGGAGTGCACCGCCGAGCGGGTATGGCTACACCTTC. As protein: CAWSAPPSGYGYTF.